Presented here are 8 T cell receptor beta chains from one specimen sequenced in a study of T cells in localized non-small cell lung cancer. Only in-frame clones appear in the TCRdb table, and some are missing; sequencing was by immunoSEQ multiplex PCR. This sample yields some 82,000 clones, of which over 70% are seen a single time; around 21% belongs to the top ten. The sample consisted of PBMCs, taken before any cancer treatment. The origin of the receptors is a man aged 40 to 70 with stage II squamous cell lung carcinoma.

V and J are TRBV19 and TRBJ2-5; D is unresolved. CDR3 size: 13 residues. The germline V gene encodes CDR1 LNHDA and CDR2 SQIVND (reference sequence). V lost 3 bases to trimming and J lost 6 bases, with 11 bases between them. The CDR3 spells CASSMGSPQTQYF. The CDR3 DNA follows: TGTGCCAGTAGTATGGGCAGTCCGCAGACCCAGTACTTC.

The chain has TRBV4-1 and TRBJ2-1, with TRBD2 identical over 8 bases. The germline V gene encodes CDR1 MGHRA and CDR2 YSYEKL. CDR3 length: 14 residues. The J segment lost 7 bases and the V segment lost 1 base, leaving 3 bases of the junction unmatched. The CDR3, as DNA: TGCGCCAGCAGCCAAGCTAGCGGGTTTAATGAGCAGTTCTTC. Protein product: CASSQASGFNEQFF.

DNA for the CDR3: TGTGCCAGCAGCCCTGACGGAGACAGCTCCTACGAGCAGTACTTC. This translates into CASSPDGDSSYEQYF. The J gene is TRBJ2-7, the V gene TRBV9; D possibly corresponds to TRBD1 (5 bases). The CDR3 is made up of 15 amino acids. Trimming stripped 4 bases from V and 0 bases from J, with 14 bases between. Germline assignment: CDR1 SGDLS and CDR2 YYNGEE. The full variable domain, in which reference TRBV9 and TRBJ2-7 provide the parts outside the CDR3, is DSGVTQTPKHLITATGQRVTLRCSPRSGDLSVYWYQQSLDQGLQFLIQYYNGEERAKGNILERFSAQQFPDLHSELNLSSLELGDSALYFCASSPDGDSSYEQYFGPGTRLTVT.

The chain employs TRBV2 and TRBJ2-5; D remains ambiguous. V lost 9 bases and J 2 bases, leaving 13 bases between the germline ends. The CDR3 sequence is 13 residues long. Germline V gene data show CDR1 as SNHLY and CDR2 as FYNNEI. As DNA, the CDR3 is TGTGCCAGTGGGCCCCTCGGTCAAGAGACCCAGTACTTC. Translated: CASGPLGQETQYF.

The rearrangement links TRBV5-5 to TRBJ1-2; D is unclear. Trimming took off 6 bases at V and 0 bases at J, with 9 bases between the two ends. The CDR3 spans 13 residues. Germline V gene lookup returns CDR1 SGHKS and CDR2 YYEKEE (reference sequence). In nucleotides, the CDR3 is TGTGCCAGCACGTTCGGGACTAACTATGGCTACACCTTC. Its translation: CASTFGTNYGYTF.

This clone has just one count. The rearrangement joins TRBV7-3 to TRBJ2-5; 8 bases are a match to TRBD1. The CDR3 sequence is 16 residues long. The germline V gene has CDR1 SGHTA and CDR2 FQGTGA. Trimming at V came to 2 bases and at J to 5 bases, leaving 10 bases not matched to a gene. The CDR3 sequence is CASSLFGTGGGETQYF. DNA for the CDR3: TGTGCCAGCAGCTTATTCGGGACAGGCGGCGGGGAGACCCAGTACTTC.

About this clone itself: Its ends do not fully match the called genes, so a read error is possible. The genes are TRBV30 and TRBJ1-3, with D possibly matching TRBD1 (5 bases). Germline V gene sequence: CDR1 GTSNPN, CDR2 SVGIG (reference sequence). The CDR3 length is 14 residues. CDR3 DNA sequence: TGTGCCAGGAGGCCGACAGACTCTGGAAACACCATATATTTT. It specifies CARRPTDSGNTIYF. The complete variable domain, with remaining parts taken from reference TRBV30 and TRBJ1-3, reads SQTIHQWPATLVQPVGSPLSLECTVEGTSNPNLYWYRQAAGRGLQLLFYSVGIGQISSEVPQNLSASRPQDRQFILSSKKLLLSDSGFYLCARRPTDSGNTIYFGEGSWLTVV.

The genes are TRBV28 and TRBJ2-7, with no clear D. The CDR3 is 12 amino acids. With 2 bases removed from V and 6 bases from J, the gap between germline ends came to 8 bases. Looked up from germline, CDR1 is MDHEN and CDR2 is SYDVKM. The CDR3 spells CASSLGQLEQYF. The CDR3 DNA sequence: TGTGCCAGCAGTTTAGGGCAGCTCGAGCAGTACTTC.